These T cell receptor beta chains were read from a single sample in a study of blood T cell repertoires in COVID-19. Measured with immunoSEQ multiplex PCR; TCRdb has only the in-frame clones, and not every one. The table shows approximately 160,000 clones, with about three quarters occurring only once. What was sequenced was peripheral blood. Receptors originate from a man in his sixties or seventies with acute or convalescent COVID-19. CDR3s include the opening cysteine and the closing phenylalanine or tryptophan. D genes are given only for firm matches. Expanded clones get a size class; other rows say once, few or many, or leave the size out.

clone_size: .
j_call: TRBJ1-5
v_call: TRBV5-6
d_call: TRBD1
cdr3_nt: TGTGCCAGCAGCTTGGCAGGGGGCGACAATCAGCCCCAGCATTTT
cdr3_aa: CASSLAGGDNQPQHF

clone_size: few
j_call: TRBJ2-7
v_call: TRBV6-5
d_call: TRBD1
cdr3_nt: TGTGCCAGCAGCTCCGGACAGGGGGCTTACGAGCAGTACTTC
cdr3_aa: CASSSGQGAYEQYF

clone_size: once
j_call: TRBJ1-1
v_call: TRBV18
d_call: TRBD1
cdr3_nt: TGTGCCAGCTCACTCTCGACAGGGGTGAACACTGAAGCTTTCTTT
cdr3_aa: CASSLSTGVNTEAFF

clone_size: .
j_call: TRBJ2-1
v_call: TRBV7-9
d_call: TRBD2
cdr3_nt: TGTGCCAGCAGCTCCTTCGGGACTAGCGGGAGAAGTGAGCAGTTCTTC
cdr3_aa: CASSSFGTSGRSEQFF

clone_size: .
j_call: TRBJ2-5
v_call: TRBV24-1
d_call: TRBD1
cdr3_nt: TGTGCCACCAGTGATCAGCGGACAGGGTGGCTCGAGACCCAGTACTTC
cdr3_aa: CATSDQRTGWLETQYF

clone_size: .
j_call: TRBJ1-2
v_call: TRBV6-4
d_call: .
cdr3_nt: TGTGCCAGCAGTCAAGAGGGTAGCTATGGCTACACCTTC
cdr3_aa: CASSQEGSYGYTF

clone_size: .
j_call: TRBJ1-4
v_call: TRBV15
d_call: TRBD1
cdr3_nt: TGTGCCACCAGCACCGGGACAGGGGATGGAGCTAATGAAAAACTGTTTTTT
cdr3_aa: CATSTGTGDGANEKLFF

clone_size: .
j_call: TRBJ1-1
v_call: TRBV20-1
d_call: .
cdr3_nt: TGCAGTGCTAGTGCTGGAGGGATGGGCACTGAAGCTTTCTTT
cdr3_aa: CSASAGGMGTEAFF

clone_size: .
j_call: TRBJ2-1
v_call: TRBV28
d_call: .
cdr3_nt: TGTGCCAGCAGTCCCGTATTCCATGAGCAGTTCTTC
cdr3_aa: CASSPVFHEQFF

clone_size: .
j_call: TRBJ1-6
v_call: TRBV6-5
d_call: TRBD1
cdr3_nt: TGTGCCAGCAGTTTACACGACAGGGACTATAATTCACCCCTCCACTTT
cdr3_aa: CASSLHDRDYNSPLHF

clone_size: .
j_call: TRBJ2-7
v_call: TRBV11-3
d_call: .
cdr3_nt: TGTGCCAGCGGACTTAGCTCCTACGAGCAGTACTTC
cdr3_aa: CASGLSSYEQYF

clone_size: few
j_call: TRBJ1-2
v_call: TRBV10-2
d_call: .
cdr3_nt: TGCGCCAGCGGGGCAGGGGACCCCTATGGCTACACCTTC
cdr3_aa: CASGAGDPYGYTF

clone_size: once
j_call: TRBJ1-3
v_call: TRBV4-2
d_call: TRBD1
cdr3_nt: TGTGCCAGCAGCCACAAACAGGGGGCGGCTGGAAACACCATATATTTT
cdr3_aa: CASSHKQGAAGNTIYF

clone_size: .
j_call: TRBJ2-7
v_call: TRBV15
d_call: .
cdr3_nt: TGTGCCACCAGCCAAGCAACCTACGAGCAGTACTTC
cdr3_aa: CATSQATYEQYF

clone_size: once
j_call: TRBJ1-1
v_call: TRBV28
d_call: TRBD1
cdr3_nt: TGTGCCAGCAGTTCAGCCGGGACAGGGGGGAACACTGAAGCTTTCTTT
cdr3_aa: CASSSAGTGGNTEAFF

clone_size: .
j_call: TRBJ1-2
v_call: TRBV10-3
d_call: .
cdr3_nt: TGTGCCATCAGTCTCTCGGGTGGCTACACCTTC
cdr3_aa: CAISLSGGYTF

clone_size: few
j_call: TRBJ2-7
v_call: TRBV30
d_call: .
cdr3_nt: TGTGCCGGGCAGGAGGGCCCCTACGAGCAGTACTTC
cdr3_aa: CAGQEGPYEQYF

clone_size: .
j_call: TRBJ2-5
v_call: TRBV9
d_call: .
cdr3_nt: TGTGCCAGCAGCCTTCCAGGTGGGGAGACCCAGTACTTC
cdr3_aa: CASSLPGGETQYF

clone_size: .
j_call: TRBJ1-2
v_call: TRBV10-3
d_call: .
cdr3_nt: TGTGCCATCAGTGAGTCTGAGGGCAGTCACGGCTACACCTTC
cdr3_aa: CAISESEGSHGYTF

clone_size: .
j_call: TRBJ2-3
v_call: TRBV10-3
d_call: .
cdr3_nt: TGTGCCATCAGTGAGGGAGGGGGCGGCACAGATACGCAGTATTTT
cdr3_aa: CAISEGGGGTDTQYF

clone_size: .
j_call: TRBJ2-3
v_call: TRBV11-3
d_call: TRBD2
cdr3_nt: TGTGCCAGCAGCCCGGGACTAGCGGGCACAGATACGCAGTATTTT
cdr3_aa: CASSPGLAGTDTQYF

clone_size: .
j_call: TRBJ2-3
v_call: TRBV7-8
d_call: TRBD2
cdr3_nt: TGTGCCAGCACCGGGACTAGCGGAGCCAGCACAGATACGCAGTATTTT
cdr3_aa: CASTGTSGASTDTQYF

clone_size: .
j_call: TRBJ2-4
v_call: TRBV5-1
d_call: .
cdr3_nt: TGCGCCAGCAGCTTGGGCAGTGAAGCCAAAAACATTCAGTACTTC
cdr3_aa: CASSLGSEAKNIQYF

clone_size: .
j_call: TRBJ2-2
v_call: TRBV5-6
d_call: .
cdr3_nt: TGTGCCAGCAGCTTGGGACTTAGCGGGAACACCGGGGAGCTGTTTTTT
cdr3_aa: CASSLGLSGNTGELFF

clone_size: .
j_call: TRBJ2-5
v_call: TRBV5-1
d_call: TRBD2
cdr3_nt: TGCGCCAGCAGCCGAACTAGCGGGAGGGCCGCTGAGACCCAGTACTTC
cdr3_aa: CASSRTSGRAAETQYF

clone_size: .
j_call: TRBJ1-4
v_call: TRBV5-4
d_call: TRBD1
cdr3_nt: TGTGCCAGCAGCTTATTTATCGGCAGGGGGAGTGAAAAACTGTTTTTT
cdr3_aa: CASSLFIGRGSEKLFF

clone_size: .
j_call: TRBJ2-3
v_call: TRBV14
d_call: .
cdr3_nt: TGTGCCAGCAGCCCCTACCTCCGGACAGATACGCAGTATTTT
cdr3_aa: CASSPYLRTDTQYF

clone_size: .
j_call: TRBJ2-7
v_call: TRBV5-8
d_call: .
cdr3_nt: TGTGCCAGCAGCAATGACGGAGGGAGCCACTACGAGCAGTACTTC
cdr3_aa: CASSNDGGSHYEQYF

clone_size: .
j_call: TRBJ1-2
v_call: TRBV5-4
d_call: TRBD1
cdr3_nt: TGTGCCAGCAGCGGCGACAGGGGAGACTATGGCTACACCTTC
cdr3_aa: CASSGDRGDYGYTF

clone_size: .
j_call: TRBJ1-1
v_call: TRBV12-5
d_call: TRBD1
cdr3_nt: TGTGCTAGTGACCTCGGACAGGGGTTAAGGAGAACTGAAGCTTTCTTT
cdr3_aa: CASDLGQGLRRTEAFF

clone_size: .
j_call: TRBJ1-6
v_call: TRBV28
d_call: .
cdr3_nt: TGTGCCAGCAGTTTAGAGTATCCACCCCTCCACTTT
cdr3_aa: CASSLEYPPLHF

clone_size: .
j_call: TRBJ2-5
v_call: TRBV19
d_call: TRBD2
cdr3_nt: TGTGCCAGTAGTATAGAAGCTAGCGGGAGACAAGAGACCCAGTACTTC
cdr3_aa: CASSIEASGRQETQYF

clone_size: .
j_call: TRBJ1-4
v_call: TRBV25-1
d_call: TRBD1
cdr3_nt: TGTGCCAGCAGTGACCAAGGACAGGGTAATGAAAAACTGTTTTTT
cdr3_aa: CASSDQGQGNEKLFF

clone_size: .
j_call: TRBJ2-1
v_call: TRBV6-1
d_call: TRBD2
cdr3_nt: TGTGCCAGCAGTGAGGTTAGCGGGTACGAAAAGGCGCAGTTCTTC
cdr3_aa: CASSEVSGYEKAQFF

clone_size: few
j_call: TRBJ1-2
v_call: TRBV4-3
d_call: TRBD1
cdr3_nt: TGCGCCAGCAGCCAAGTGACAGGGGGCGGCTACACCTTC
cdr3_aa: CASSQVTGGGYTF

clone_size: few
j_call: TRBJ1-5
v_call: TRBV27
d_call: TRBD1
cdr3_nt: TGTGTCGTAGGGGACAGGAATAGCAATCAGCCCCAGCATTTT
cdr3_aa: CVVGDRNSNQPQHF

clone_size: .
j_call: TRBJ2-7
v_call: TRBV6-5
d_call: .
cdr3_nt: TGTGCCAGCAGACTCACCGGACAGCACTACGAGCAGTACTTC
cdr3_aa: CASRLTGQHYEQYF

clone_size: .
j_call: TRBJ2-2
v_call: TRBV3-1/TRBV3-2
d_call: TRBD1
cdr3_nt: TGTGCCAGCAGCCAAATGACAGGGGAAGGCACCGGGGAGCTGTTTTTT
cdr3_aa: CASSQMTGEGTGELFF

clone_size: once
j_call: TRBJ1-1
v_call: TRBV25-1
d_call: .
cdr3_nt: TGTGCCAGCAGTGACGGAGGGAGCACTGAAGCTTTCTTT
cdr3_aa: CASSDGGSTEAFF

clone_size: once
j_call: TRBJ2-7
v_call: TRBV7-2
d_call: TRBD2
cdr3_nt: TGTGCCAGCACACTAGCGGGGGGACCCTACGAGCAGTACTTC
cdr3_aa: CASTLAGGPYEQYF

clone_size: .
j_call: TRBJ1-1
v_call: TRBV21-1
d_call: .
cdr3_nt: TGTGCCAGCAGCAAAGGACAGGGGCAAATGAACACTGAAGCTTTCTTT
cdr3_aa: CASSKGQGQMNTEAFF

clone_size: .
j_call: TRBJ1-4
v_call: TRBV6-1
d_call: .
cdr3_nt: TGTGCCAGCAGTGAAAGGAGCGGGTCAACTAATGAAAAACTGTTTTTT
cdr3_aa: CASSERSGSTNEKLFF

clone_size: once
j_call: TRBJ2-7
v_call: TRBV6-1
d_call: TRBD1
cdr3_nt: TGTGCCGCCTTACAGGGGCACGAGCAGTACTTC
cdr3_aa: CAALQGHEQYF

clone_size: .
j_call: TRBJ2-1
v_call: TRBV27
d_call: .
cdr3_nt: TGTGCCAGCAGTTCAACGGCGGCCCTCTACAATGAGCAGTTCTTC
cdr3_aa: CASSSTAALYNEQFF

clone_size: .
j_call: TRBJ1-3
v_call: TRBV6-6
d_call: TRBD1
cdr3_nt: TGTGCCAGCAGTAAGGGGGCGGGAGGAAACACCATATATTTT
cdr3_aa: CASSKGAGGNTIYF

clone_size: .
j_call: TRBJ1-1
v_call: TRBV5-4
d_call: .
cdr3_nt: TGTGCCAGCAGCTTGAGAGGGAACACTGAAGCTTTCTTT
cdr3_aa: CASSLRGNTEAFF

clone_size: .
j_call: TRBJ2-3
v_call: TRBV27
d_call: TRBD1
cdr3_nt: TGTGCCAGCAGTCACCGGGACAGGAACACAGATACGCAGTATTTT
cdr3_aa: CASSHRDRNTDTQYF

clone_size: .
j_call: TRBJ2-5
v_call: TRBV2
d_call: .
cdr3_nt: TGTGCCTGCTCGGGAGAGACCCAGTACTTC
cdr3_aa: CACSGETQYF

clone_size: .
j_call: TRBJ1-3
v_call: TRBV7-8
d_call: .
cdr3_nt: TGTGCCAGCAGCTTAGAAGGAACAGCCTCTGGAAACACCATATATTTT
cdr3_aa: CASSLEGTASGNTIYF